This T cell receptor (beta chain) was sequenced in a study of blood T cell repertoires in COVID-19. As for the study in general: Both acute and convalescent COVID-19 samples were obtained from the United States, Italy and Spain. PBMCs, B-cell-depleted T cells, or T cells provided the cDNA or gDNA that made up the material.

With 3 bases clipped from V and 1 base from J, the junction kept 4 bases outside the gene matches. The CDR3 runs to 18 residues. CDR1 is SGHRS, CDR2 YFSETQ, per germline. In the original processing: From reference gene primer amplification, estimates of nucleated cell counts were derived. Clones were read by immunoSEQ multiplex PCR, and TCRdb kept only the in-frame ones, dropping some. V, J and clone size are those of that table, while D and trimming were read from the DNA. The sample holds about 9,200 clones, about four fifths seen once. The chain couples TRBV5-1 to TRBJ2-1, with TRBD2 matching 16 bases. Specimen: peripheral blood. The source of this sequence is a man aged 70 or older with active COVID-19. For the CDR3, the DNA is TGCGCCAGCAGCTCGGGACTAGCGGGAGGGCCATCCTACAATGAGCAGTTCTTC. It encodes CASSSGLAGGPSYNEQFF.